The clone carrying this T cell receptor (beta chain) occurred a few times. Its cognate antigen is unknown. Germline V gene lookup returns CDR1 WNHNN and CDR2 SYGVQD (reference sequence). The V gene end was trimmed by 5 bases and the J gene end by 7 bases; junction bases not matched to a gene: 5. CDR3 size: 13 residues. TCRB CDR3 was amplified from 2 ug genomic DNA or less. The protocol was immunoSEQ multiplex PCR, while the TCRdb copy is restricted to in-frame clones and leaves out a portion. The repertoire consists of more than 60,000 clones, with 82% occurring once and the leading ten covering 9.2%. The sample originates from a study of glioma-infiltrating T cells after dendritic cell vaccination. Across the study: Autologous tumor lysate-pulsed dendritic cell vaccination was given between the early 2000s and the early 2010s. Study results and limitations: No direct clonality-survival link was found; a diverse polyclonal response may matter.

PBMC sampling occurred before vaccination, two weeks after the third dose, and at progression. The V call is TRBV10-1, the J call TRBJ2-7; TRBD1 aligns across 10 bases. This sequence originates from a human donor with glioblastoma. Sequencing was performed on blood, taken before dendritic cell vaccination. The CDR3 here is CASSKWTGGEQYF. CDR3 sequence (DNA): TGCGCCAGCAGTAAGTGGACAGGGGGAGAGCAGTACTTC.